The sequence of this TCR beta chain was determined in a study of blood T cell repertoires in COVID-19. Study-level background: Samples representing acute and convalescent COVID-19 were sourced from the United States, Italy and Spain.

The Seattle patients, enrolled during active infection, were followed longitudinally. The CDR3 runs 16 residues. Germline CDR1 is SGHTA and CDR2 is FQGNSA. The junction had 11 bases not matched to a gene; V was cut back by 1 base and J by 8 bases. In the original analysis: Reference gene primer amplification gave estimated nucleated cell counts. Assay used: immunoSEQ multiplex PCR; TCRdb lists only in-frame clones, some missing. V, J and clone size were drawn from that table, and D and trimming were deduced from the DNA. This table has just under 350,000 clones, around 86% appearing once. This TCR came from a woman between 50 and 59 years old with COVID-19, enrolled during active disease. The specimen sequenced was peripheral blood. The rearrangement links TRBV7-2 to TRBJ1-2; 9 bases are a match to TRBD1. The CDR3 DNA reads as TGTGCCAGCAGCTTAGGGGGACAGGGAAGCGCTCGCGGCTACACCTTC. The encoded protein is CASSLGGQGSARGYTF.